This TCR beta chain was captured by sequencing in a study of identical twins. Concerning this clonotype: The antigen is unknown.

Points from the study as a whole: In monozygotic twins, models underestimated the sharing of out-of-frame TCR alpha.

Each CDR3 protein is one row after TCRdb ran MiXCR on the 5' RACE reads. The repertoire holds roughly 1,500,000 distinct CDR3 sequences, with under 35% as singletons. Germline V gene sequence: CDR1 SGHNT, CDR2 YYREEE (reference sequence). The CDR3 runs to 14 residues. Between the trimmed V and J ends, which lost 4 bases and 3 bases, there was a span of 12 bases. Sequenced sample: cord blood. This receptor was taken from a newborn girl in good health. The V call is TRBV5-4, the J call TRBJ2-3; the D gene is possibly TRBD1 (5 bases). CDR3 DNA: TGTGCCAGCAGCCCGGACATAACTACAGATACGCAGTATTTT. Its translation is CASSPDITTDTQYF.